These T cell receptor beta chains were read from a single sample in a study of shared clonotypes between healthy human individuals. Profiling relied on immunoSEQ multiplex PCR, and the TCRdb table lists in-frame clones only, not all of them. There are around 690,000 clones in the sample; roughly 88% occur only once, and 34% lies in the top ten. Sequenced sample: memory CD8+ T cells from PBMCs. The receptors were sampled from a man between 18 and 35 years old in good health. Some clones in this sample may be carry-over from other donors' samples. CDR3s include the opening cysteine and the closing phenylalanine or tryptophan. The order of the fields is clone size, D gene, V gene, J gene, CDR3 DNA, CDR3 protein. A D gene is named only where the DNA matches it firmly. Clone size is shown for a subset of rows, as once, few, many or a class of expanded clone.

-	-	TRBV30	TRBJ2-5	TGTGCCTGGAGTGACAGGGTCCGTGAGACCCAGTACTTC	CAWSDRVRETQYF
-	-	TRBV27	TRBJ2-2	TGTGCCAGTCTCTCCGACGTCGGGGAGCTGTTTTTT	CASLSDVGELFF
-	TRBD2	TRBV7-9	TRBJ2-5	TGTGCCAGCAGCACCGGGACTAGCGGGAGGTCAGAGACCCAGTACTTC	CASSTGTSGRSETQYF
-	TRBD2	TRBV9	TRBJ2-1	TGTGCCAGCAGCGTAGAAGGACTAGTCGATGAGCAGTTCTTC	CASSVEGLVDEQFF
-	-	TRBV27	TRBJ2-7	TGTGCCAGCAGTGTGGGGAGAGCCACCTACGAGCAGTACTTC	CASSVGRATYEQYF
-	-	TRBV27	TRBJ2-7	TGTGCCAGCCACCGTACCCCCTACGAGCAGTACTTC	CASHRTPYEQYF
many	TRBD1	TRBV4-2	TRBJ1-2	TGTGCCAGCAGCCAAGAAGGGTCCTCTACAGGGGGCTATGGCTACACCTTC	CASSQEGSSTGGYGYTF
-	-	TRBV14	TRBJ2-7	TGTGCCAGCAGCCAAGAGGGGCATTTCGCCTCCTACGAGCAGTACTTC	CASSQEGHFASYEQYF
-	-	TRBV19	TRBJ1-1	TGTGCCAGTACGAATAGGGTCGAAGCTTTCTTT	CASTNRVEAFF
-	-	TRBV29-1	TRBJ1-1	TGCAGCGTTCCGGGACCCTATCCTGAAGCTTTCTTT	CSVPGPYPEAFF
-	TRBD1	TRBV2	TRBJ2-7	TGTGCCAGCAGCTCCCGCGGACAGGGTAGAGACGAGCAGTACTTC	CASSSRGQGRDEQYF
-	TRBD1	TRBV27	TRBJ1-1	TGTGCCAGCAGTACAGGGGGCACTGAAGCTTTCTTT	CASSTGGTEAFF
-	TRBD1	TRBV28	TRBJ1-1	TGTGCCAGCAGGCCTCGACAGGGAAGGGGAACTGAAGCTTTCTTT	CASRPRQGRGTEAFF
-	TRBD1	TRBV29-1	TRBJ1-2	TGCAGCCCCGAGGGCCCACAGGGGGCTAACTATGGCTACACCTTC	CSPEGPQGANYGYTF
-	TRBD2	TRBV5-4	TRBJ2-3	TGTGCCAGCAGCGGGGGACTAGCGGGAGTCCGGTGGGAAGATACGCAGTATTTT	CASSGGLAGVRWEDTQYF
-	TRBD2	TRBV5-3	TRBJ2-7	TGTGCCAGAAGCTTGGTGGCTAGCGGGAGTGTCGCCTACGAGCAGTACTTC	CARSLVASGSVAYEQYF
few	-	TRBV9	TRBJ1-1	TGTGCCAGCAGCGGAATGAACACTGAAGCTTTCTTT	CASSGMNTEAFF
-	TRBD1	TRBV11-2	TRBJ1-1	TGTGCCAGCAGCTGGGGACAGATGAACACTGAAGCTTTCTTT	CASSWGQMNTEAFF
-	-	TRBV28	TRBJ2-1	TGTGCCAGCAAGGCCTTTGGGGGGAACAATGAGCAGTTCTTC	CASKAFGGNNEQFF